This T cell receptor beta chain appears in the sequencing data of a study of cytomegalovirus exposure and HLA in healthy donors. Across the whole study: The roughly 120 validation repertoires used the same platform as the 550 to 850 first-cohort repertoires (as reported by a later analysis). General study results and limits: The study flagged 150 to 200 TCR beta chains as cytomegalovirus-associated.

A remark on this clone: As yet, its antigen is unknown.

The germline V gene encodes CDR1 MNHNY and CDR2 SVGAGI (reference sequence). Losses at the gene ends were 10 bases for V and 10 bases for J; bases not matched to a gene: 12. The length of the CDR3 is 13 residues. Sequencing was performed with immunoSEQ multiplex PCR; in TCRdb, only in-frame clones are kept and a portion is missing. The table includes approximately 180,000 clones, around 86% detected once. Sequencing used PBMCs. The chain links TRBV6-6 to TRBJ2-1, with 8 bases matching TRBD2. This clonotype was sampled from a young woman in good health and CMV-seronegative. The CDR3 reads CATAGGTSGEQFF. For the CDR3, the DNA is TGTGCCACCGCGGGGGGAACTAGCGGAGAGCAGTTCTTC.